This T cell receptor (beta chain) was captured by sequencing in a study of T cells in Graves' hyperthyroidism and ophthalmopathy. TCR beta CDR3 region amplification was performed from RNA transcripts. The TCR CDR3 first-round RT-PCR relied on the HTBI primer set. In TCRdb, the multiplex PCR reads were re-called with MiXCR into one record per CDR3 protein. The sample has more than 500,000 distinct CDR3 sequences; 15% to 20% are singletons. Trimming removed 7 bases from V and 1 base from J, with 11 bases in between. Germline V gene data show CDR1 as SNHLY and CDR2 as FYNNEI. The CDR3 spans 14 residues. Diagnosis relied on clinical symptoms, serum thyroxine and TRAb, thyroid ultrasound and orbital computed tomography. This clonotype was counted at least ten times.

Material for sequencing was blood. This sequence joins TRBV2 and TRBJ1-3, with unresolved D. This clonotype was sampled from a woman aged 25-40 years with Graves' ophthalmopathy. CDR3 coding DNA: TGTGCCAGCAACGATGGTCCTTCTGGAAACACCATATATTTT. This translates into CASNDGPSGNTIYF.